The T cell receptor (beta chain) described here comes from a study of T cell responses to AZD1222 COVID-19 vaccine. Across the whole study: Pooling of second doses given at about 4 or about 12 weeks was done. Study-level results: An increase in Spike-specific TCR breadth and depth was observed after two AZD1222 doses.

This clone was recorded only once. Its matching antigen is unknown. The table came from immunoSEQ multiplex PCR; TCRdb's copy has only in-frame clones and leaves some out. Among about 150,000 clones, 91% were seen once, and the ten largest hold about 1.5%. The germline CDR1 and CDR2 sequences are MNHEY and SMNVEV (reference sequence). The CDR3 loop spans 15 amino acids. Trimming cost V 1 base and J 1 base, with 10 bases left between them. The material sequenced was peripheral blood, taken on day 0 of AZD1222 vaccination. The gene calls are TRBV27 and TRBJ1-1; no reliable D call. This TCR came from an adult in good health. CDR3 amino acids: CASSLYGPRNTEAFF. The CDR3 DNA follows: TGTGCCAGCAGTTTATACGGACCCCGGAACACTGAAGCTTTCTTT.